This TCR beta chain originates from a study of blood T cell repertoires in COVID-19. Whole-study context: Italy, Spain and the United States were the sources of the convalescent and acute COVID-19 samples. Nucleic acid was either cDNA or gDNA, and it came from T cells, B-cell-depleted T cells, or PBMCs.

Enrolment of Seattle patients took place during active infection, and they were followed longitudinally. Germline loops: CDR1 SGHNT, CDR2 YYREEE (reference sequence). The CDR3 consists of 14 residues. J lost 5 bases, V lost 3 bases, and 7 bases had no gene match. The protocol was immunoSEQ multiplex PCR, while the TCRdb copy is restricted to in-frame clones and leaves out a portion. The table lists over 150,000 clones, around 80% of them singletons. This chain joins TRBV5-4 and TRBJ1-1, with 7 positions matching TRBD1. The source is a middle-aged woman with COVID-19, enrolled during active disease. Sequencing input: peripheral blood. CDR3 amino acids: CASSYRGRGTEAFF. Here the CDR3 DNA reads TGTGCCAGCAGCTACAGGGGTAGGGGTACTGAAGCTTTCTTT.